The 22 T cell receptor beta chains presented below share a single source sample, sequenced in a study of Tregs in tolerant kidney transplant recipients. The nonmyeloablative bone marrow transplants came from related graft donors, with transient mixed chimerism. Only in-frame clones appear in the TCRdb table, and some are missing; sequencing was by immunoSEQ multiplex PCR. The sample includes tens of thousands of clones, roughly nine tenths of them seen just once. Sequencing used CD8+ T cells from blood (PBMCs), obtained 24 months after the transplant. These receptors were taken from a human patient who received a combined kidney and bone marrow transplant. Some T cells may originate from the graft donor.

This chain uses TRBV27 with TRBJ2-1; D is perhaps TRBD1 (6 bases). The CDR3 sequence is 13 residues long. Germline CDR1 MNHEY, CDR2 SMNVEV (reference sequence). The germline V and J ends were trimmed by 3 bases and 7 bases, with 10 bases remaining between them. The CDR3 here is CASSFLTGNEQFF. The CDR3, as DNA: TGTGCCAGCAGTTTCCTAACAGGGAATGAGCAGTTCTTC.

V gene TRBV27 combines with J gene TRBJ2-1; D is unclear. Trimming cost V 3 bases and J 7 bases, with 10 bases left between them. CDR1 and CDR2 from the germline V gene are MNHEY and SMNVEV (reference sequence). The CDR3 extends over 13 amino acids. The CDR3 DNA reads TGTGCCAGCAGTTTTGTTGGGCGTAATGAGCAGTTCTTC. Residues: CASSFVGRNEQFF.

The chain links TRBV6-6 to TRBJ2-2; maybe TRBD2 (6 bases). This CDR3 region has 13 residues. V lost 11 bases and J lost 6, with 16 bases in between. CDR1 MNHNY and CDR2 SVGAGI come from the germline V gene (reference sequence). Written as DNA, the CDR3 is TGTGCCTCGCGGGGTCGCTCCTCCGGGGAGCTGTTTTTT. It yields the protein CASRGRSSGELFF.

J is TRBJ1-2 and V is TRBV10-3; 8 positions match TRBD1. Germline loops: CDR1 ENHRY, CDR2 SYGVKD. V shed 2 bases, J shed 4 bases, and the junction held 3 bases outside the gene matches. The CDR3 totals 14 residues. CDR3 nucleotides: TGTGCCATCAGTGAGGACAGGGGCTTCTATGGCTACACCTTC. It translates to CAISEDRGFYGYTF.

The chain carries TRBV7-3 and TRBJ2-3; D is unresolved. This CDR3 contains 12 residues. Germline V gene sequence: CDR1 SGHTA, CDR2 FQGTGA. V was trimmed by 0 bases and J by 6 bases, leaving 4 bases between them. The CDR3: CASSLTGDTQYF. CDR3 DNA: TGTGCCAGCAGCTTAACGGGCGATACGCAGTATTTT.

This chain uses TRBV11-1 with TRBJ1-1; tentative D call: TRBD1 (5 bases). Trimming removed 5 bases from V and 10 bases from J, with 14 bases in between. The CDR3 has 12 residues. CDR1 and CDR2 from the germline V gene are SGHAT and FQDESV (reference sequence). The CDR3 region is CASSPGDRGAFF. DNA for the CDR3: TGTGCCAGCAGCCCGGGGGACCGAGGAGCTTTCTTT.

The chain recombines TRBV4-3 with TRBJ2-7; maybe TRBD2 (6 bases). Germline-derived CDR1 and CDR2 are LGHNA and YSLEER. The germline V and J ends were trimmed by 0 bases and 3 bases, with 24 bases remaining between them. The CDR3 loop spans 19 amino acids. The CDR3 bases are TGCGCCAGCAGCCAAGATTTGGGTTTCGGGAGACGAAATTTCTACGAGCAGTACTTC. This encodes CASSQDLGFGRRNFYEQYF.

This chain uses TRBV19 with TRBJ2-1, with 9 bases identical to TRBD2. V gave up 3 bases and J gave up 7 bases; unmatched junction bases: 4. The CDR3 length is 14 residues. Looked up from germline, CDR1 is LNHDA and CDR2 is SQIVND (reference sequence). The CDR3 is CASSMGGGGNEQFF. The CDR3 DNA reads TGTGCCAGTAGTATGGGCGGGGGGGGAAATGAGCAGTTCTTC.

The chain joins TRBV7-3 to TRBJ2-1; a weak D match, TRBD2 (6 bases). The CDR3 is made up of 16 amino acids. Germline CDR1 and CDR2: SGHTA and FQGTGA. Trimming took off 1 base at V and 1 base at J, with 11 bases between the two ends. CDR3 loop: CASSLKQAGSYNEQFF. CDR3 sequence (DNA): TGTGCCAGCAGCTTAAAACAGGCGGGATCCTACAATGAGCAGTTCTTC.

This clone was observed once. The V call is TRBV4-2, the J call TRBJ2-5; 10 nucleotides match TRBD2. The CDR3 totals 15 residues. Germline lookup yields CDR1 LGHNA and CDR2 YNFKEQ. V dropped 0 bases and J dropped 5; count of bases not matched to a gene: 3. CDR3 sequence: CASSQEISGRETQYF. DNA of the CDR3: TGTGCCAGCAGCCAAGAGATTAGCGGGAGGGAGACCCAGTACTTC.

The CDR3 bases are TGTGCCAGCTCAGGCCGCGCCTACGAGCAGTACTTC. This codes for CASSGRAYEQYF. V is TRBV28 and J is TRBJ2-7; D ambiguous. This CDR3 has 12 residues. Trimming cost V 8 bases and J 2 bases, with 10 bases left between them. Looked up from germline, CDR1 is MDHEN and CDR2 is SYDVKM.

J is TRBJ2-5 and V is TRBV7-9; 7 positions match TRBD2. CDR1 is SEHNR, CDR2 FQNEAQ, per germline (reference sequence). Trimming cost V 0 bases and J 2 bases; bases outside gene matches: 15. The CDR3 runs 19 residues. The CDR3 nucleotides read TGTGCCAGCAGCTTAGCGCTTCGGACTAGTTTGGGAACTCAAGAGACCCAGTACTTC. The encoded protein is CASSLALRTSLGTQETQYF.

On this clone itself: The sample carries other DNA sequences with the same CDR3. The chain links TRBV7-2 to TRBJ2-7, with D tentatively TRBD1 (5 bases). V was cut by 4 bases and J by 6 bases, with 16 bases left in between. This CDR3 is built from 14 residues. Germline CDR1 and CDR2: SGHTA and FQGNSA. This chain's CDR3 is CASSSYGQGFEQYF. The CDR3 DNA is TGTGCCAGCAGCTCTTACGGGCAGGGTTTCGAGCAGTACTTC.

This chain uses TRBV4-1 with TRBJ1-1; a weak D match, TRBD1 (5 bases). The CDR3 consists of 15 residues. CDR1 and CDR2 (germline): MGHRA, YSYEKL. V lost 7 bases to trimming and J lost 1 base, with 16 bases between them. CDR3 region: CASKESEGANTEAFF. The CDR3 DNA sequence: TGCGCCAGCAAGGAATCCGAAGGGGCGAACACTGAAGCTTTCTTT.

The J gene is TRBJ2-1, the V gene TRBV4-1; 7 nucleotides agree with TRBD1. The CDR3 totals 14 residues. Trimming removed 1 base from V and 8 bases from J; junction bases left unmatched: 5. Looked up from germline, CDR1 is MGHRA and CDR2 is YSYEKL. The CDR3, as DNA: TGCGCCAGCAGCCAAGCGGAAGGGGGCCATGAGCAGTTCTTC. It codes for CASSQAEGGHEQFF.

The chain uses TRBV7-6 and TRBJ1-1, with TRBD1 identical over 7 bases. CDR1 and CDR2 (germline): SGHVS, FNYEAQ. This CDR3 comprises 13 residues. With 3 bases clipped from V and 3 bases from J, the junction kept 1 base outside the gene matches. CDR3 in DNA: TGTGCCAGCAGCTTCACAGGGGACACTGAAGCTTTCTTT. This sequence encodes CASSFTGDTEAFF.

The J gene is TRBJ1-1, the V gene TRBV19; D unclear. The germline CDR1 and CDR2 sequences are LNHDA and SQIVND (reference sequence). The CDR3 extends over 14 amino acids. Between the trimmed V and J ends, which lost 1 base and 7 bases, there was a span of 13 bases. The CDR3 DNA reads as TGTGCCAGTAGTATAGGGCGGGGAAAAGGTGAAGCTTTCTTT. Its translation: CASSIGRGKGEAFF.

The rearrangement uses TRBV11-2 and TRBJ2-3; the D gene is possibly TRBD1 (5 bases). The V gene's germline CDR1 is SGHAT and CDR2 FQNNGV. V was pared by 2 bases and J by 1 base, with 7 bases between. This CDR3 region has 14 residues. The CDR3 sequence: CASSLFRGTDTQYF. CDR3 bases: TGTGCCAGCAGCTTATTCAGGGGCACAGATACGCAGTATTTT.

The gene calls are TRBV30 and TRBJ1-5, with TRBD1 matching 10 bases. This CDR3 is 16 amino acids long. The germline V gene has CDR1 GTSNPN and CDR2 SVGIG (reference sequence). Losses at the gene ends were 3 bases for V and 0 bases for J; bases not matched to a gene: 5. The CDR3 DNA reads TGTGCCTGGAGGGACAGGGGGTTACTTAGCAATCAGCCCCAGCATTTT. Encoded protein: CAWRDRGLLSNQPQHF.

This chain uses TRBV9 with TRBJ2-7, with a possible D match to TRBD1 (5 bases). The CDR3 is 13 residues long. Between the trimmed V and J ends, which lost 3 bases and 5 bases, there was a span of 12 bases. Germline V CDR1 and CDR2: SGDLS, YYNGEE. DNA of the CDR3: TGTGCCAGCAGCGGACTGCAGGGCCACGAGCAGTACTTC. Translating it yields CASSGLQGHEQYF.

The V call is TRBV19, the J call TRBJ2-1; no clear D gene. Trimming removed 3 bases at V and 4 bases at J, with 10 bases between. The CDR3 has 14 amino acids. CDR1 and CDR2 from the germline V gene are LNHDA and SQIVND (reference sequence). The DNA of the CDR3 is TGTGCCAGTAGTATTTCTATCTATTACAATGAGCAGTTCTTC. It translates to CASSISIYYNEQFF.

The rearrangement uses TRBV11-2 and TRBJ2-1; 8 nucleotides line up with TRBD2. The trim removed 1 base at V and 5 bases at J, leaving 7 bases unmatched. The length of the CDR3 is 16 residues. Germline-derived CDR1 and CDR2 are SGHAT and FQNNGV. CDR3 residues: CASSLGFAGGNNEQFF. Written as DNA, the CDR3 is TGTGCCAGCAGCTTAGGGTTCGCGGGGGGAAACAATGAGCAGTTCTTC.